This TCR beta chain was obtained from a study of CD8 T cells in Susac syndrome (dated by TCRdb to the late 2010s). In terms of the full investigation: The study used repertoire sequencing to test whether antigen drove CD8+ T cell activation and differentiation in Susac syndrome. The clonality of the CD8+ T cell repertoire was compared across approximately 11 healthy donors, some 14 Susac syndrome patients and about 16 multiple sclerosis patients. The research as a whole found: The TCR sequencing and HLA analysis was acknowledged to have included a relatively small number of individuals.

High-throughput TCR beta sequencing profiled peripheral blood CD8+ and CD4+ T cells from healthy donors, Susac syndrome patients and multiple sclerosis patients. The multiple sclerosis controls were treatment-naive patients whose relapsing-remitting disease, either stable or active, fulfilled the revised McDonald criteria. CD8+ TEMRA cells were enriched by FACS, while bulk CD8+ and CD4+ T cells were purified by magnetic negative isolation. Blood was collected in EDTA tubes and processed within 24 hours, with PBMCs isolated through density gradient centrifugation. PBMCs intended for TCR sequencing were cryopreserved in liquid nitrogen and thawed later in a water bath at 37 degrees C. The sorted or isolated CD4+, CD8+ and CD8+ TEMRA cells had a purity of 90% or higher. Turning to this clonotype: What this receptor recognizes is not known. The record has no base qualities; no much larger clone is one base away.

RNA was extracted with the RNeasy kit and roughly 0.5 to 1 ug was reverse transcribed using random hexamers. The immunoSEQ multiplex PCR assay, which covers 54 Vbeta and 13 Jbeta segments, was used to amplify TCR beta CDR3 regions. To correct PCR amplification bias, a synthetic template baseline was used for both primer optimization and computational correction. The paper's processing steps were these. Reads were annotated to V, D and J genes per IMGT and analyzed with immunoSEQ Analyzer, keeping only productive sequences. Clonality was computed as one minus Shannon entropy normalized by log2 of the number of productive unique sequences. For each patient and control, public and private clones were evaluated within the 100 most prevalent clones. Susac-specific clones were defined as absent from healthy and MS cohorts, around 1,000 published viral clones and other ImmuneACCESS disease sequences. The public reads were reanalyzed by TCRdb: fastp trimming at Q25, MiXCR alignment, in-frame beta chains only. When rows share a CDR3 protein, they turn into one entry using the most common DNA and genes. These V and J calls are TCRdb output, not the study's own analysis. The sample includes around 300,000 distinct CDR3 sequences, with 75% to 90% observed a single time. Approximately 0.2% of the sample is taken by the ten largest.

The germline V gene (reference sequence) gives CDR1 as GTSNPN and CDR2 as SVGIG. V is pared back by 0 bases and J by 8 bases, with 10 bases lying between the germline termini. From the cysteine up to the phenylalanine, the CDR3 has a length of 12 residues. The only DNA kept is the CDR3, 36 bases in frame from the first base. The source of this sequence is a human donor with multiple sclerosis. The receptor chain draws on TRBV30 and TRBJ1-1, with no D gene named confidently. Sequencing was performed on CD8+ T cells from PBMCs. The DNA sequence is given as TGTGCCTGGAGTGTTGGCGTCTCGGAAGCTTTCTTT. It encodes CAWSVGVSEAFF.